Below are 20 T cell receptor beta chains sequenced from a single sample in a study of sequential checkpoint blockade in melanoma. Specified treatment: randomized to nivolumab then ipilimumab (arm A) or the reverse (arm B). TCRdb's table, derived via immunoSEQ multiplex PCR, lists solely in-frame clones and lacks some. The sample lists fewer than 25,000 clones; roughly 80% were seen once. Source: CD8+ T cells sorted from blood (inferred from file names), taken from a patient given nivolumab and ipilimumab in sequence. These TCRs come from a human donor with melanoma.

This chain links TRBV18 with TRBJ2-7; 7 nucleotides line up with TRBD2. There are 16 residues in the CDR3. Per the germline V gene, CDR1 is KGHSH and CDR2 is LQKENI. Trimming cost V 1 base and J 3 bases; bases outside gene matches: 9. CDR3 nucleotides: TGTGCCAGCTCACCACTCGAGGGAGGGCCCCTCTACGAGCAGTACTTC. Its protein is CASSPLEGGPLYEQYF.

This rearrangement joins TRBV27 to TRBJ1-2, with a possible D match to TRBD1 (5 bases). In germline, CDR1 is MNHEY, CDR2 SMNVEV (reference sequence). The V and J ends lost 8 bases and 4 bases respectively, with 17 bases between them. The CDR3 loop spans 14 amino acids. The CDR3 loop is CASRFGGATYGYTF. The CDR3 nucleotides are TGTGCCAGCCGCTTTGGAGGGGCTACCTATGGCTACACCTTC.

This clone came up once. The gene calls are TRBV14 and TRBJ1-5; a weak D match, TRBD1 (5 bases). Germline CDR1 and CDR2: SGHDN and FVKESK. V was cut by 1 base and J by 4 bases, with 8 bases left in between. CDR3 size: 14 residues. The CDR3 loop is CASSQVGANQPQHF. The CDR3 DNA reads as TGTGCCAGCAGCCAAGTAGGGGCGAATCAGCCCCAGCATTTT. The complete variable domain, with remaining parts taken from reference TRBV14 and TRBJ1-5, reads EAGVTQFPSHSVIEKGQTVTLRCDPISGHDNLYWYRRVMGKEIKFLLHFVKESKQDESGMPNNRFLAERTGGTYSTLKVQPAELEDSGVYFCASSQVGANQPQHFGDGTRLSIL.

The J gene is TRBJ2-3, the V gene TRBV5-1; 12 bases are a match to TRBD2. Germline loops: CDR1 SGHRS, CDR2 YFSETQ. V shed 4 bases, J shed 1 base, and the junction held 7 bases outside the gene matches. CDR3 length: 17 amino acids. The CDR3 protein is CASSVGLAGTRTDTQYF. The CDR3 DNA follows: TGCGCCAGCAGCGTGGGACTAGCGGGTACCCGCACAGATACGCAGTATTTT.

The chain couples TRBV29-1 to TRBJ2-7; maybe TRBD1 (6 bases). CDR3 length equals 13 residues. Germline V CDR1 and CDR2: SQVTM, ANQGSEA. V was shortened by 0 bases and J by 7 bases, with 13 bases between the two germline ends. The chain's CDR3 is CSVEDRRGWEQYF. CDR3 nucleotide sequence: TGCAGCGTTGAAGATCGCAGGGGCTGGGAGCAGTACTTC.

The V and J genes are TRBV23-1 and TRBJ2-3, with D possibly matching TRBD1 (6 bases). TRBV23-1 is labeled an ORF, and its function is uncertain. V was clipped by 7 bases and J by 0 bases, with 20 bases between them. The CDR3 runs to 17 residues. In DNA, the CDR3 is TGCGCCAGCATTTCTGGGTTGGACAGCCCTAGCACAGATACGCAGTATTTT. Amino acid sequence: CASISGLDSPSTDTQYF.

The V and J genes are TRBV7-2 and TRBJ1-5, with D unresolved. The germline CDR1 and CDR2 sequences are SGHTA and FQGNSA. The V end was cut by 1 base, the J end by 4 bases, with 11 bases between. The CDR3 loop spans 15 amino acids. This CDR3 reads CASSLVTATNQPQHF. The CDR3 DNA reads as TGTGCCAGCAGCTTAGTAACGGCGACTAATCAGCCCCAGCATTTT.

This clone was seen a handful of times. This chain uses TRBV14 with TRBJ2-2; 12 nucleotides align to TRBD1. Germline loops: CDR1 SGHDN, CDR2 FVKESK. Unmatched junction bases numbered 11, after V lost 4 bases and J lost 2 bases. The CDR3 has 19 amino acids. The CDR3 region is CASSRHGRDRGLNTGELFF. The CDR3 DNA is TGTGCCAGCAGCCGACACGGCCGGGACAGGGGGCTTAACACCGGGGAGCTGTTTTTT.

J is TRBJ2-1 and V is TRBV9; 7 positions match TRBD1. The trim removed 3 bases at V and 5 bases at J, leaving 11 bases unmatched. CDR3 length equals 16 residues. The germline V gene has CDR1 SGDLS and CDR2 YYNGEE. CDR3 nucleotide sequence: TGTGCCAGCAGCGCGAAGCCGGGACAGACAAACAATGAGCAGTTCTTC. Its protein is CASSAKPGQTNNEQFF.

The chain has TRBV30 and TRBJ1-1; D is uncertain. Germline V gene lookup returns CDR1 GTSNPN and CDR2 SVGIG (reference sequence). V lost 7 bases to trimming and J lost 0 bases, with 12 bases between them. The CDR3 is 13 amino acids. The DNA for the CDR3 is TGTGCCTCGCAACTAAAGCTGAACACTGAAGCTTTCTTT. It is translated as CASQLKLNTEAFF.

The chain couples TRBV23-1 to TRBJ1-4, with TRBD1 matching over 7 bases. TRBV23-1 is filed as an ORF, its function uncertain. Losses at the gene ends were 0 bases for V and 8 bases for J; bases not matched to a gene: 3. This CDR3 comprises 14 residues. The CDR3 protein is CASSQSRDREKLFF. CDR3 in DNA: TGCGCCAGCAGTCAATCCCGGGACAGAGAAAAACTGTTTTTT.

The V call is TRBV27, the J call TRBJ1-6; D might be TRBD1 (6 bases). The CDR3 covers 16 residues. Germline CDR1 MNHEY, CDR2 SMNVEV (reference sequence). V dropped 2 bases and J dropped 3 bases, with 11 bases sitting between them. CDR3 region: CASSLKGVFYNSPLHF. As DNA, the CDR3 is TGTGCCAGCAGTTTAAAGGGGGTCTTCTATAATTCACCCCTCCACTTT.

J is TRBJ2-7 and V is TRBV12-5; the match to TRBD2 covers 11 bases. V shed 6 bases, J shed 0 bases, and the junction held 10 bases outside the gene matches. The CDR3 runs to 17 residues. From germline, CDR1 is LGHNT and CDR2 FRNRAP. DNA of the CDR3: TGTGCTAGTGGAGATGATTCCGGGACTAGCGGCTCCTACGAGCAGTACTTC. This translates into CASGDDSGTSGSYEQYF.

This clone is medium-sized (0.01 to 0.1%) by share. Other DNA sequences from this sample encode an identical CDR3 as well. The chain joins TRBV9 to TRBJ2-1; 10 bases are shared with TRBD2. The CDR3 runs 16 residues. V trimming: 0 bases; J trimming: 2 bases; junction bases outside the gene matches: 2. Germline V CDR1 and CDR2: SGDLS, YYNGEE. CDR3 nucleotide sequence: TGTGCCAGCAGCGTAGTCCTAGCGGGAGCCTACAATGAGCAGTTCTTC. This translates into CASSVVLAGAYNEQFF.

The rearrangement uses TRBV5-5 and TRBJ1-2; 7 bases fit TRBD1. Germline V gene sequence: CDR1 SGHKS, CDR2 YYEKEE (reference sequence). The CDR3 totals 14 residues. Trimming took 5 bases from V and 0 from J; bases not matched to a gene: 4. CDR3 nucleotide sequence: TGTGCCAGCAGGCAGACAGGGCCTAACTATGGCTACACCTTC. Protein sequence: CASRQTGPNYGYTF.

The chain combines TRBV20-1 with TRBJ1-2; D gene unclear. This CDR3 spans 11 amino acids. V was cut by 3 bases and J by 10 bases, with 12 bases left in between. CDR1 is DFQATT and CDR2 is SNEGSKA in the germline V gene (reference sequence). CDR3 residues: CSASFEGFYTF. CDR3 coding DNA: TGCAGTGCTAGTTTTGAGGGATTCTACACCTTC.

This clone was found a few times. The chain employs TRBV28 and TRBJ2-7, with 7 bases aligning to TRBD2. The V gene's germline CDR1 is MDHEN and CDR2 SYDVKM. With V trimmed by 2 bases and J by 3 bases, 7 bases remained unmatched. This CDR3 has 15 residues. The CDR3 sequence: CASSLSRGDGYEQYF. CDR3 in DNA: TGTGCCAGCAGTTTAAGCCGGGGGGACGGCTACGAGCAGTACTTC. Filled out from reference TRBV28 and TRBJ2-7, the complete variable domain reads DVKVTQSSRYLVKRTGEKVFLECVQDMDHENMFWYRQDPGLGLRLIYFSYDVKMKEKGDIPEGYSVSREKKERFSLILESASTNQTSMYLCASSLSRGDGYEQYFGPGTRLTVT.

This clone was counted a single time. The gene calls are TRBV9 and TRBJ1-1; D gene unclear. The V and J ends lost 4 bases and 11 bases respectively, with 18 bases between them. The CDR3 loop spans 13 amino acids. The V gene's germline CDR1 is SGDLS and CDR2 YYNGEE. CDR3 amino acids: CASSLSHSGGAFF. CDR3 nucleotides: TGTGCCAGCAGCCTTTCTCACTCTGGAGGGGCTTTCTTT.

The V and J genes are TRBV5-6 and TRBJ1-2; D possibly corresponds to TRBD1 (6 bases). The germline V gene has CDR1 SGHDT and CDR2 YYEEEE. Trimming left V 0 bases short and J 11 bases short, with 23 bases between. The CDR3 runs 16 residues. The CDR3 region is CASSLASGGLNQGYTF. CDR3 nucleotides: TGTGCCAGCAGCTTGGCCTCGGGGGGCCTGAACCAGGGTTACACCTTC.

This clone was counted a few times. The genes are TRBV6-1 and TRBJ2-5; D may be TRBD2 (5 bases). Germline CDR1 and CDR2: MNHNS and SASEGT. The CDR3 covers 15 residues. With 6 bases removed from V and 5 bases from J, the gap between germline ends came to 19 bases. The CDR3 region is CASSTSPGVWETQYF. The CDR3 region has the DNA TGTGCCAGCAGCACCTCTCCCGGGGTATGGGAGACCCAGTACTTC.